What follows are 14 T cell receptor beta chains derived from one specimen sequenced in a study of CD8+CD57+ T cells in acquired aplastic anemia. Investigators profiled TCR beta VDJ and CDR3 from genomic DNA template. In TCRdb, the reads were re-called with MiXCR into one record per CDR3 protein. The sample includes about 190,000 distinct CDR3 sequences, approximately 52% seen only once; the top ten take 15% to 20%. The sequenced sample consisted of sorted CD4+, CD8+, or CD8+CD57+ T cells (not recorded which) from PBMCs. The receptors stem from a human donor in good health, serving as a control.

This clonotype came up once. This rearrangement joins TRBV19 to TRBJ2-7; 11 nucleotides agree with TRBD2. V was clipped by 3 bases and J by 0 bases; unmatched bases: 10. This CDR3 spans 18 amino acids. In germline, CDR1 is LNHDA, CDR2 SQIVND (reference sequence). The CDR3 region has the DNA TGTGCCAGTAGTATCGCGACTAGCGGGGACTTAAGCTCCTACGAGCAGTACTTC. It encodes CASSIATSGDLSSYEQYF. Full variable domain (missing parts from reference TRBV19 and TRBJ2-7): DGGITQSPKYLFRKEGQNVTLSCEQNLNHDAMYWYRQDPGQGLRLIYYSQIVNDFQKGDIAEGYSVSREKKESFPLTVTSAQKNPTAFYLCASSIATSGDLSSYEQYFGPGTRLTVT.

This clonotype was detected many times. The genes are TRBV29-1 and TRBJ1-2, with no clear D. CDR3 length equals 11 residues. Germline CDR1 is SQVTM and CDR2 is ANQGSEA. Trimming left V 4 bases short and J 4 bases short, with 7 bases between. CDR3 in amino acids: CSVGMAYGYTF. Here the CDR3 DNA reads TGCAGCGTTGGTATGGCCTATGGCTACACCTTC.

The gene calls are TRBV2 and TRBJ2-5, with a weak D call TRBD1 (6 bases). Germline CDR1 and CDR2: SNHLY and FYNNEI. The CDR3 runs 15 residues. Trimming removed 5 bases at V and 5 bases at J, with 18 bases between. The CDR3 DNA sequence: TGTGCCAGCAGTTCCTCGGTGACAGGCGGGGAGACCCAGTACTTC. It encodes CASSSSVTGGETQYF.

The chain uses TRBV27 and TRBJ1-5; D is uncertain. The CDR3 is 14 residues long. V was shortened by 4 bases and J by 6 bases, with 13 bases between the two germline ends. CDR1 and CDR2 (germline): MNHEY, SMNVEV (reference sequence). The CDR3 sequence is CASSYWKSGQPQHF. The CDR3 nucleotides are TGTGCCAGCAGTTACTGGAAGAGTGGTCAGCCCCAGCATTTT.

This clonotype was picked up a small number of times. This chain links TRBV7-2 with TRBJ2-7, with a tentative D call TRBD2 (5 bases). Germline V gene data show CDR1 as SGHTA and CDR2 as FQGNSA. Trimming shortened V by 3 bases and J by 7 bases, and 13 bases separated the two germline ends. The CDR3 contains 13 residues. CDR3 region: CASSFGMPGEQYF. As DNA, the CDR3 is TGTGCCAGCAGCTTTGGTATGCCGGGGGAGCAGTACTTC.

The V call is TRBV29-1, the J call TRBJ1-1, with a tentative D call TRBD1 (6 bases). Trimming removed 5 bases at V and 4 bases at J, with 14 bases between. The CDR3 extends over 13 amino acids. Germline-derived CDR1 and CDR2 are SQVTM and ANQGSEA. In DNA form, the CDR3 reads TGCAGCGTTCAAGCACAGGGATCCACTGAAGCTTTCTTT. Translated: CSVQAQGSTEAFF.

Regarding this clonotype: A much larger clone is a single base away; this may be a read error. The rearrangement joins TRBV3-1 to TRBJ2-7; D gene unclear. In germline, CDR1 is LGHDT, CDR2 YNNKEL (reference sequence). The CDR3 consists of 14 residues. V gave up 0 bases and J gave up 2 bases, with 8 bases separating them. CDR3 sequence (DNA): TGTGCCAGCAGCCAAGATCTCGTAGCCTACGAGCAGTACTTC. Encoded protein: CASSQDLVAYEQYF.

In its sample, this clonotype was seen once. The genes are TRBV5-5 and TRBJ1-2; D gene unclear. In germline, CDR1 is SGHKS, CDR2 YYEKEE (reference sequence). The CDR3 has 14 amino acids. Trimming took off 5 bases at V and 4 bases at J, with 15 bases between the two ends. For the CDR3, the DNA is TGTGCCAGCAGAGACTCGACGACCAGCTATGGCTACACCTTC. Amino acids: CASRDSTTSYGYTF. Looking up the rest from reference TRBV5-5 and TRBJ1-2 gives the full variable domain: DAGVTQSPTHLIKTRGQQVTLRCSPISGHKSVSWYQQVLGQGPQFIFQYYEKEERGRGNFPDRFSARQFPNYSSELNVNALLLGDSALYLCASRDSTTSYGYTFGSGTRLTVV.

The chain is built from TRBV6-5 and TRBJ2-7; TRBD1 aligns across 9 bases. With 2 bases clipped from V and 5 bases from J, the junction kept 7 bases outside the gene matches. This CDR3 has 15 amino acids. Germline CDR1 MNHEY, CDR2 SVGAGI. CDR3 DNA: TGTGCCAGCAGTTACGTGGGACAGGGATTGGACGAGCAGTACTTC. Its translation is CASSYVGQGLDEQYF.

The genes are TRBV7-2 and TRBJ1-6, with 7 bases fitting TRBD1. J gave up 9 bases and V 9 bases, and 11 bases lay outside the gene matches. This CDR3 has 14 amino acids. Germline assignment: CDR1 SGHTA and CDR2 FQGNSA. CDR3 DNA: TGTGCCAGTGGACGGGACAGCTCGTTTTCACCCCTCCACTTT. This sequence encodes CASGRDSSFSPLHF.

The gene calls are TRBV19 and TRBJ1-2, with TRBD1 matching 9 bases. In germline, CDR1 is LNHDA, CDR2 SQIVND (reference sequence). CDR3 length equals 14 residues. V was clipped by 4 bases and J by 6 bases; unmatched bases: 6. The CDR3 here is CASSRGDRVNGYTF. The CDR3 DNA sequence: TGTGCCAGTAGTAGGGGGGACAGGGTAAATGGCTACACCTTC.

The CDR3 is CASSPGQGKRETQYF. The DNA of the CDR3 is TGTGCCAGTAGTCCGGGACAGGGGAAAAGGGAGACCCAGTACTTC. The chain links TRBV19 to TRBJ2-5, with 10 bases lining up with TRBD1. This CDR3 is built from 15 residues. The V gene end was trimmed by 5 bases and the J gene end by 5 bases; junction bases not matched to a gene: 8. Germline CDR1 LNHDA, CDR2 SQIVND (reference sequence).

The chain uses TRBV7-2 and TRBJ2-5; D perhaps matches TRBD2 (6 bases). Per the germline V gene, CDR1 is SGHTA and CDR2 is FQGNSA. This CDR3 spans 14 amino acids. The V end was cut by 0 bases, the J end by 4 bases, with 9 bases between. The CDR3 nucleotides are TGTGCCAGCAGCTTAGCGGGGGGATCAGAGACCCAGTACTTC. It translates to CASSLAGGSETQYF. The whole variable domain, remainder taken from reference TRBV7-2 and TRBJ2-5, is GAGVSQSPSNKVTEKGKDVELRCDPISGHTALYWYRQSLGQGLEFLIYFQGNSAPDKSGLPSDRFSAERTGGSVSTLTIQRTQQEDSAVYLCASSLAGGSETQYFGPGTRLLVL.

This clonotype was recorded at least ten times. The rearrangement uses TRBV6-6 and TRBJ2-7; 11 bases are shared with TRBD2. V trimming: 6 bases; J trimming: 2 bases; junction bases outside the gene matches: 9. The CDR3 runs to 16 residues. Germline V CDR1 and CDR2: MNHNY, SVGAGI (reference sequence). The CDR3 bases are TGTGCCAGCAGCCCCCCCGGGACTAGCGGTCCCTACGAGCAGTACTTC. Protein: CASSPPGTSGPYEQYF.